The entry below describes one TCR beta chain. Distinct nucleotide sequences in the sample also encode this CDR3. There are 13 residues in the CDR3. The junction had 0 bases not matched to a gene; V was cut back by 3 bases and J by 4 bases. The germline V gene encodes CDR1 KGHSH and CDR2 LQKENI. The data stem from a study of memory CD4+ T cells and cytomegalovirus serostatus. In the original processing: After removing out-of-frame reads, over 2 million distinct TCRbeta sequences remained. Profiled with immunoSEQ multiplex PCR; TCRdb holds only in-frame clones, not every one. The DNA was the basis for D and trimming; V, J and clone size are from that table. The data contain 45,000 to 50,000 clones, 60% to 85% of them singletons. The sort gate was single viable CD3+CD4+CD8-CD45RO+ cells for memory CD4+ T cells.

The receptor was derived from an adult in good health and CMV-seronegative. The specimen was memory CD4+ T cells from blood. V gene TRBV18 combines with J gene TRBJ2-5; 9 nucleotides agree with TRBD1. CDR3 sequence: CASSPGQGETQYF. CDR3 sequence (DNA): TGTGCCAGCTCACCGGGACAGGGAGAGACCCAGTACTTC.